These 13 T cell receptor beta chains came from one sample sequenced in a study of cytomegalovirus exposure and HLA in healthy donors. Primers: 60 Vbeta forward and 13 Jbeta reverse. Sequenced by immunoSEQ multiplex PCR; TCRdb stores in-frame clones only, minus some. The table records some 140,000 clones, 75% to 85% of them present only once. Input material: PBMCs. The receptors shown here come from a woman aged 40 to 49 in good health and CMV-seropositive.

This clone has just one count. The chain links TRBV11-2 to TRBJ2-7; 8 bases map to TRBD1. Per the germline V gene, CDR1 is SGHAT and CDR2 is FQNNGV. This CDR3 region has 18 residues. The V segment lost 1 base and the J segment 3 bases; nucleotides outside the gene matches: 14. The CDR3 is CASSLVGVTRTGNYEQYF. CDR3 DNA: TGTGCCAGCAGCTTAGTGGGGGTCACCCGGACAGGGAACTACGAGCAGTACTTC. The full variable domain, completed using reference TRBV11-2 and TRBJ2-7, is EAGVAQSPRYKIIEKRQSVAFWCNPISGHATLYWYQQILGQGPKLLIQFQNNGVVDDSQLPKDRFSAERLKGVDSTLKIQPAKLEDSAVYLCASSLVGVTRTGNYEQYFGPGTRLTVT.

This clone was detected only a few times. The J gene is TRBJ2-2, the V gene TRBV5-4, with D possibly matching TRBD2 (6 bases). The V end lost 10 bases, the J end lost 8 bases, and 27 bases lay between the germline ends. This CDR3 contains 16 residues. Germline V gives CDR1 SGHNT, CDR2 YYREEE (reference sequence). The CDR3 loop reads CAGTRGGPPPRGELFF. CDR3 sequence (DNA): TGTGCCGGAACGCGGGGAGGCCCCCCCCCGAGAGGGGAGCTGTTTTTT.

V and J are TRBV7-9 and TRBJ2-3, with TRBD2 matching 11 bases. Looked up from germline, CDR1 is SEHNR and CDR2 is FQNEAQ (reference sequence). V lost 6 bases, J lost 2 bases, and 7 bases stayed unmatched. This CDR3 comprises 16 residues. CDR3 coding DNA: TGTGCCAGCAGGCACCCGGGACTAGCGGCCACAGATACGCAGTATTTT. Amino acid sequence: CASRHPGLAATDTQYF.

This chain links TRBV30 with TRBJ2-5, with 9 nucleotides matching TRBD2. Germline CDR1 and CDR2: GTSNPN and SVGIG (reference sequence). CDR3 length equals 15 residues. With 0 bases clipped from V and 2 bases from J, the junction kept 4 bases outside the gene matches. The CDR3 loop is CAWSVTSGLQETQYF. The CDR3 DNA reads as TGTGCCTGGAGTGTGACTAGCGGTCTACAAGAGACCCAGTACTTC.

The chain links TRBV4-1 to TRBJ1-1, with a weak D call TRBD1 (6 bases). The V and J ends lost 6 bases and 9 bases respectively, with 17 bases between them. CDR1 and CDR2 from the germline V gene are MGHRA and YSYEKL. The CDR3 runs to 13 residues. The chain's CDR3 is CASREDRRQKAFF. The DNA of the CDR3 is TGCGCCAGCAGAGAAGACAGGCGGCAGAAAGCTTTCTTT.

CDR3 sequence: CASSATWSDTQYF. Here the CDR3 DNA reads TGTGCCAGCAGTGCTACCTGGTCAGATACGCAGTATTTT. The rearrangement links TRBV2 to TRBJ2-3; D ambiguous. Germline V gives CDR1 SNHLY, CDR2 FYNNEI. This CDR3 comprises 13 residues. V shed 4 bases and J shed 4 bases, with 9 bases lying between them.

J is TRBJ2-1 and V is TRBV27; TRBD2 aligns across 7 bases. Germline V CDR1 and CDR2: MNHEY, SMNVEV (reference sequence). Trimming took 2 bases from V and 4 from J; bases not matched to a gene: 2. The CDR3 has 14 amino acids. The CDR3 nucleotides read TGTGCCAGCAGTTTAGCGGGAGTATACAATGAGCAGTTCTTC. Translated, it gives CASSLAGVYNEQFF.

In nucleotides, the CDR3 is TGCGCCAGCAGCTTGGAGTCTAGAAACTACGAGCAGTACTTC. It encodes CASSLESRNYEQYF. The chain joins TRBV5-1 to TRBJ2-7, with no clear D. Trimming pared 0 bases from V and 3 bases from J, leaving 10 bases between. The CDR3 consists of 14 residues. CDR1 is SGHRS, CDR2 YFSETQ, per germline.

The gene calls are TRBV18 and TRBJ2-6; D is possibly TRBD1 (5 bases). Trimming left V 2 bases short and J 4 bases short, with 15 bases between. Looked up from germline, CDR1 is KGHSH and CDR2 is LQKENI. This CDR3 is 17 amino acids long. CDR3 sequence: CASSPYLKGSGANVLTF. CDR3 in DNA: TGTGCCAGCTCACCATACCTAAAGGGGTCCGGGGCCAACGTCCTGACTTTC.

The rearrangement joins TRBV6-1 to TRBJ1-1; 7 nucleotides align to TRBD1. Germline lookup yields CDR1 MNHNS and CDR2 SASEGT. V lost 7 bases to trimming and J lost 1 base; unmatched junction nucleotides: 9. The CDR3 is 15 residues long. CDR3 nucleotides: TGTGCCAGCACCAACACAGGGGCCGCGAACACTGAAGCTTTCTTT. As protein: CASTNTGAANTEAFF.

This clone was found a few times. This chain uses TRBV10-3 with TRBJ1-5; no firm D call. CDR1 and CDR2 (germline): ENHRY, SYGVKD. V was pared by 6 bases and J by 4 bases, with 13 bases between. CDR3 length: 14 residues. The CDR3 region is CAISSSPPNQPQHF. Written as DNA, the CDR3 is TGTGCCATCAGCTCCTCTCCCCCTAATCAGCCCCAGCATTTT.

J is TRBJ1-3 and V is TRBV28; TRBD1 is a possible D gene (5 bases). CDR3 length equals 16 residues. Germline lookup yields CDR1 MDHEN and CDR2 SYDVKM. V lost 6 bases and J lost 0, with 15 bases in between. CDR3 loop: CASSSPTANSGNTIYF. CDR3 sequence (DNA): TGTGCCAGCAGCTCCCCGACAGCCAACTCTGGAAACACCATATATTTT.

The rearrangement links TRBV5-4 to TRBJ2-7, with 9 bases that match TRBD1. From germline, CDR1 is SGHNT and CDR2 YYREEE (reference sequence). Unmatched junction bases numbered 7, after V lost 4 bases and J lost 2 bases. The CDR3 totals 15 residues. The CDR3 is CASSVGGQGPYEQYF. DNA of the CDR3: TGTGCCAGCAGCGTTGGGGGACAGGGTCCCTACGAGCAGTACTTC.